One sample yielded the 25 T cell receptor beta chains listed below, sequenced in a study of blood T cell repertoires in COVID-19. Repertoires were generated with immunoSEQ multiplex PCR, while TCRdb's copy carries only in-frame clones and drops some. This sample carries 95,000 or so clones, 86% of them seen once, and the ten largest clones take 1.2%. What was sequenced was peripheral blood. The receptors shown here come from an older man with active or convalescent COVID-19.

V is TRBV6-5 and J is TRBJ1-1; D is unclear. The germline CDR1 and CDR2 sequences are MNHEY and SVGAGI. Deletions cut 6 bases from V and 3 bases from J, with 14 bases between. The CDR3 consists of 14 residues. The CDR3 is CASSRDITDTEAFF. CDR3 nucleotides: TGTGCCAGCAGCAGAGACATTACGGACACTGAAGCTTTCTTT.

V gene TRBV19 combines with J gene TRBJ2-1, with D maybe TRBD2 (5 bases). Between the trimmed V and J ends, which lost 3 bases and 4 bases, there was a span of 16 bases. The CDR3 extends over 16 amino acids. From germline, CDR1 is LNHDA and CDR2 SQIVND (reference sequence). The CDR3 reads CASSIGGSALYNEQFF. DNA for the CDR3: TGTGCCAGTAGTATTGGTGGGAGCGCCCTATACAATGAGCAGTTCTTC.

This clone came up a few times. This sequence joins TRBV6-2 or TRBV6-3 and TRBJ1-5, with TRBD1 identical over 10 bases. V trimming: 5 bases; J trimming: 1 base; junction bases outside the gene matches: 11. This CDR3 region has 18 residues. Per germline, CDR1 MNHEY and CDR2 SVGEGT. The CDR3 spells CASSGTTGGAGSNQPQHF. CDR3 sequence (DNA): TGTGCCAGCAGTGGGACGACAGGGGGCGCAGGAAGCAATCAGCCCCAGCATTTT.

Comment on this clone: At one end, the junction sequence differs from germline, possibly due to a read error. The chain combines TRBV14 with TRBJ2-7; unclear D gene. The CDR3 is made up of 12 amino acids. From germline, CDR1 is SGHDN and CDR2 FVKESK. Here the CDR3 DNA reads TGTGCCAGCAGCCAAAACTCCTTCGAGCAGTACTTC. Amino acid sequence: CASSQNSFEQYF.

CDR3 sequence: CASGLAGGYEQFF. The CDR3 nucleotides read TGTGCCAGCGGCCTAGCGGGAGGATATGAGCAGTTCTTC. V is TRBV11-2 and J is TRBJ2-1, with 11 nucleotides matching TRBD2. V shed 8 bases, J shed 8 bases, and the junction held 5 bases outside the gene matches. The CDR3 has 13 residues. Per the germline V gene, CDR1 is SGHAT and CDR2 is FQNNGV.

J is TRBJ2-1 and V is TRBV5-6; D may be TRBD2 (5 bases). Germline V lookup: CDR1 SGHDT, CDR2 YYEEEE. V shed 2 bases and J shed 0 bases, with 12 bases lying between them. The CDR3 is 16 amino acids. The CDR3, as DNA: TGTGCCAGCAGCTTCCGGACGGGGAGCTCCTACAATGAGCAGTTCTTC. Translating gives CASSFRTGSSYNEQFF.

The rearrangement uses TRBV4-2 and TRBJ2-5, with 12 bases identical to TRBD2. Germline CDR1 reads LGHNA; CDR2 reads YNFKEQ. The CDR3 loop spans 16 amino acids. Trimming at V came to 1 base and at J to 1 base, leaving 1 base not matched to a gene. CDR3 residues: CASSQGTSGAQETQYF. CDR3 bases: TGTGCCAGCAGCCAAGGGACTAGCGGGGCCCAAGAGACCCAGTACTTC.

This chain uses TRBV7-9 with TRBJ2-3; 7 bases map to TRBD2. With V trimmed by 1 base and J by 1 base, 14 bases remained unmatched. The CDR3 is made up of 19 amino acids. Germline V lookup: CDR1 SEHNR, CDR2 FQNEAQ (reference sequence). The CDR3 bases are TGTGCCAGCAGCTTAGGGGTGTTGGCGGGAGCCCAGGGCACAGATACGCAGTATTTT. This gives the protein CASSLGVLAGAQGTDTQYF.

This clone was detected a few times. The chain carries TRBV11-2 and TRBJ2-1; weak D call: TRBD1 (5 bases). Germline V gene lookup returns CDR1 SGHAT and CDR2 FQNNGV. The CDR3 loop spans 15 amino acids. Trimming shortened V by 1 base and J by 12 bases, and 19 bases separated the two germline ends. Written as DNA, the CDR3 is TGTGCCAGCAGCTTAGTGGGCAGGGCTCTAACCTGGCAGTTCTTC. Residues: CASSLVGRALTWQFF.

This clone was seen many times. V is TRBV27 and J is TRBJ2-1, with no clear D. CDR1 is MNHEY, CDR2 SMNVEV, per germline (reference sequence). The CDR3 totals 15 residues. Trimming took off 6 bases at V and 0 bases at J, with 12 bases between the two ends. The CDR3 coding sequence is TGTGCCAGCAGCCTCGACTGGAGCTCCTACAATGAGCAGTTCTTC. Translating gives CASSLDWSSYNEQFF.

The rearrangement joins TRBV4-2 to TRBJ2-2, with TRBD2 identical over 13 bases. This CDR3 has 18 residues. The trim removed 2 bases at V and 5 bases at J, leaving 8 bases unmatched. The germline gives CDR1 LGHNA, CDR2 YNFKEQ. The CDR3 bases are TGTGCCAGCAGCCAACCCCCGACTAGCGGGAGGTGGACCGGGGAGCTGTTTTTT. Its protein is CASSQPPTSGRWTGELFF.

This chain uses TRBV28 with TRBJ2-5, with D possibly TRBD1 on 6 matching bases. Germline V gene lookup returns CDR1 MDHEN and CDR2 SYDVKM. Deletions cut 5 bases from V and 1 base from J, with 11 bases between. There are 14 residues in the CDR3. CDR3 amino acids: CASSGRDTQETQYF. The CDR3, as DNA: TGTGCCAGCAGTGGACGGGACACCCAAGAGACCCAGTACTTC.

This clone has a handful of counts. This chain uses TRBV5-5 with TRBJ2-2, with D perhaps matching TRBD2 (6 bases). The CDR3 runs to 15 residues. The germline V and J ends were trimmed by 2 bases and 3 bases, with 11 bases remaining between them. The V gene's germline CDR1 is SGHKS and CDR2 YYEKEE (reference sequence). The CDR3 DNA follows: TGTGCCAGCAGCTTTGGGGGGTATGACACCGGGGAGCTGTTTTTT. Its protein is CASSFGGYDTGELFF.

The chain carries TRBV4-2 and TRBJ1-5; tentatively, D is TRBD1 (6 bases). The CDR3 is made up of 14 amino acids. The germline gives CDR1 LGHNA, CDR2 YNFKEQ. V was clipped by 0 bases and J by 7 bases, with 10 bases between them. The CDR3 DNA is TGTGCCAGCAGCCAAGAGGGGGCTGGGCAGCCCCAGCATTTT. Protein product: CASSQEGAGQPQHF.

The chain has TRBV5-6 and TRBJ2-2; no definite D call. The V end was cut by 0 bases, the J end by 7 bases, with 19 bases between. Per the germline V gene, CDR1 is SGHDT and CDR2 is YYEEEE. This CDR3 has 17 amino acids. The CDR3 DNA follows: TGTGCCAGCAGCTTGGTTCGGAGCCGGAGAACGGGCGGGGAGCTGTTTTTT. It yields the protein CASSLVRSRRTGGELFF.

The chain recombines TRBV4-1 with TRBJ2-7; 7 bases match TRBD1. The V segment lost 1 base and the J segment 2 bases; nucleotides outside the gene matches: 5. There are 15 residues in the CDR3. Germline values: CDR1 MGHRA, CDR2 YSYEKL. The CDR3 nucleotides are TGCGCCAGCAGCCAAGGGGACAGCGAACCCTACGAGCAGTACTTC. Protein: CASSQGDSEPYEQYF.

This clone is medium-sized in the sample. The chain recombines TRBV6-1 with TRBJ1-1; TRBD1 might be the D (6 bases). Trimming left V 1 base short and J 5 bases short, with 17 bases between. Germline V gives CDR1 MNHNS, CDR2 SASEGT. This CDR3 comprises 16 residues. The DNA for the CDR3 is TGTGCCAGCAGTGAAGATCCAGAGGGAGGGGGTACTGAAGCTTTCTTT. Protein: CASSEDPEGGGTEAFF.

The chain joins TRBV5-1 to TRBJ2-7, with TRBD1 matching over 7 bases. Losses at the gene ends were 0 bases for V and 3 bases for J; bases not matched to a gene: 6. The CDR3 covers 15 residues. Germline V gives CDR1 SGHRS, CDR2 YFSETQ. The CDR3 loop reads CASSLAPTGSYEQYF. CDR3 sequence (DNA): TGCGCCAGCAGCTTGGCCCCGACAGGGAGCTACGAGCAGTACTTC.

V and J are TRBV11-3 and TRBJ1-1; 9 positions match TRBD1. The germline gives CDR1 SGHNT, CDR2 YENEEA. The CDR3 is made up of 16 amino acids. The trim removed 1 base at V and 7 bases at J, leaving 10 bases unmatched. CDR3 in amino acids: CASSLAWTGEFIEAFF. The CDR3 nucleotides read TGTGCCAGCAGCTTAGCATGGACAGGGGAGTTTATTGAAGCTTTCTTT.

The chain is built from TRBV19 and TRBJ1-2; possibly TRBD1 for D (6 bases). The length of the CDR3 is 14 residues. V lost 2 bases, J lost 4 bases, and 11 bases lay in between. Germline V gene sequence: CDR1 LNHDA, CDR2 SQIVND (reference sequence). The CDR3 protein is CASSISGAGYGYTF. DNA of the CDR3: TGTGCCAGTAGTATATCAGGGGCCGGCTATGGCTACACCTTC.

A few counts support this clone. This sequence joins TRBV2 and TRBJ1-2; D is perhaps TRBD1 (6 bases). CDR1 and CDR2 (germline): SNHLY, FYNNEI. V was trimmed by 4 bases and J by 2 bases, leaving 8 bases between them. CDR3 length equals 13 residues. The CDR3 sequence: CASSVQGNYGYTF. The CDR3 coding sequence is TGTGCCAGCAGTGTTCAGGGGAACTATGGCTACACCTTC.

This chain joins TRBV5-1 and TRBJ1-2; D is unclear. This CDR3 has 14 residues. V was shortened by 2 bases and J by 4 bases, with 12 bases between the two germline ends. Germline V lookup: CDR1 SGHRS, CDR2 YFSETQ. Here the CDR3 reads CASSLEYSSYGYTF. DNA of the CDR3: TGCGCCAGCAGCTTAGAGTACAGCTCCTATGGCTACACCTTC.

This clone occurred once. The chain couples TRBV18 to TRBJ2-1; possibly TRBD2 for D (5 bases). V was trimmed by 3 bases and J by 4 bases, leaving 10 bases between them. CDR3 length: 14 amino acids. CDR1 and CDR2 from the germline V gene are KGHSH and LQKENI. The CDR3: CASSPLAGYNEQFF. CDR3 DNA sequence: TGTGCCAGCTCACCCCTAGCCGGATACAATGAGCAGTTCTTC.

In its sample, this clone was seen a few times. This chain uses TRBV27 with TRBJ2-7, with D perhaps TRBD2 (5 bases). Trimming removed 1 base at V and 2 bases at J, with 12 bases between. The CDR3 totals 15 residues. Germline CDR1 reads MNHEY; CDR2 reads SMNVEV (reference sequence). The CDR3 here is CASSLFGNSPYEQYF. The CDR3 DNA is TGTGCCAGCAGTTTATTCGGGAATTCCCCCTACGAGCAGTACTTC.

V and J are TRBV3-1 (or the pseudogene TRBV3-2) and TRBJ2-4; 8 positions match TRBD2. With V trimmed by 7 bases and J by 3 bases, 5 bases remained unmatched. The germline gives CDR1 LGHDT, CDR2 YNNKEL (reference sequence). This CDR3 contains 14 residues. DNA of the CDR3: TGTGCCAGCAATCTCAGCGGGGGCAAAAACATTCAGTACTTC. Protein product: CASNLSGGKNIQYF.